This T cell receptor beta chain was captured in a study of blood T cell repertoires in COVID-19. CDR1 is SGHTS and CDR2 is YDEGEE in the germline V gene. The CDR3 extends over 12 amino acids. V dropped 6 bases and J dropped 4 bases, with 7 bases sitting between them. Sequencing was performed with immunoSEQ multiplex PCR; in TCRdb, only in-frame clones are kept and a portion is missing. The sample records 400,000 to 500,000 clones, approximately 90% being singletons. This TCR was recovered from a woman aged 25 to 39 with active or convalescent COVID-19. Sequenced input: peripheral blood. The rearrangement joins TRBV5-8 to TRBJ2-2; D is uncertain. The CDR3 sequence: CASIGRTGELFF. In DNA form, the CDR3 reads TGTGCCAGCATTGGCCGCACCGGGGAGCTGTTTTTT.